This section outlines one T cell receptor beta chain sequence together with its context. Its antigen is undetermined. The same CDR3 arises from other DNA sequences in this sample as well. CDR3 length equals 15 residues. Trimming pared 1 base from V and 6 bases from J, leaving 14 bases between. CDR1 SEHNR and CDR2 FQNEAQ come from the germline V gene (reference sequence). PCR employed 60 Vbeta and 13 Jbeta primers. TCRdb keeps only in-frame clones here, not all; method: immunoSEQ multiplex PCR. Of around 53,000 clones listed, around 66% were seen once; the top ten hold roughly 2.9%. This sample is drawn from a study of cytomegalovirus exposure and HLA in healthy donors. Study-wide points: Indistinguishability led to the exclusion of some V segments, TRBV6-2 and TRBV6-3 included. Among immune exposure information, only CMV serostatus was available.

The TCR sequence derives from a young man in good health and CMV-seronegative. V is TRBV7-9 and J is TRBJ2-3, with a tentative D call TRBD2 (5 bases). Sequenced input: PBMCs. The chain's CDR3 is CASSLVGGRADTQYF. The CDR3 region has the DNA TGTGCCAGCAGCTTAGTAGGCGGGCGGGCGGATACGCAGTATTTT.